This T cell receptor (beta chain) is from a study of blood T cell repertoires in COVID-19. About the study: The United States, Italy and Spain provided the acute and convalescent COVID-19 samples. From T cells, B-cell-depleted T cells, or PBMCs came the material, which was cDNA or gDNA.

CDR1 and CDR2 from the germline V gene are SEHNR and FQNEAQ (reference sequence). Trimming left V 5 bases short and J 11 bases short, with 18 bases between. This CDR3 spans 13 amino acids. As originally analysed: How many nucleated cells were present was estimated from reference gene primer amplification. Assay: immunoSEQ multiplex PCR; the TCRdb copy retains only in-frame clones and omits some. Clone size and V and J calls were adopted from that table, with D and trimming inferred from the DNA. The top ten clones hold 8% to 9% of a sample with more than 45,000 clones, roughly nine tenths of them seen once.

Material: peripheral blood. The chain carries TRBV7-9 and TRBJ1-1, with D maybe TRBD1 (5 bases). This sequence was found in a woman in her 70s with active COVID-19. The CDR3 here is CASSPGLHGEAFF. The CDR3 DNA reads TGTGCCAGCAGCCCGGGACTCCACGGGGAGGCTTTCTTT.